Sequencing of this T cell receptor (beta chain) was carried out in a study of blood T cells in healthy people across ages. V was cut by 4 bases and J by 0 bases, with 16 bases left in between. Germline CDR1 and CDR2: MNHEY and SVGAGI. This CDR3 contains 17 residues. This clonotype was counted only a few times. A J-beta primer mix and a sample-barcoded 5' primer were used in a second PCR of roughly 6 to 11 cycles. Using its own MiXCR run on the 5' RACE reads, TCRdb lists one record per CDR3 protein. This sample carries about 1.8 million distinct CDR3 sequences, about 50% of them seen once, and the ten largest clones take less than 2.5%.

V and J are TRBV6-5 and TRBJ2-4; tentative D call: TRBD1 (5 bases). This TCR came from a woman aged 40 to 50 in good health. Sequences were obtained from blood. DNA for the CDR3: TGTGCCAGCAGTTGGGGCCCCTCAGAGTTAGCCAAAAACATTCAGTACTTC. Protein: CASSWGPSELAKNIQYF.